One sample yielded the 7 T cell receptor beta chains listed below, sequenced in a study of cytomegalovirus exposure and HLA in healthy donors. In the PCR, 60 Vbeta and 13 Jbeta primers were used. The assay was immunoSEQ multiplex PCR, and TCRdb's table has in-frame clones only and misses some. Of tens of thousands of clones in the sample, about three quarters were seen once. Sequences were obtained from PBMCs. The receptor source for this set is a man between 25 and 39 years old in good health and CMV-seropositive.

This sequence joins TRBV11-2 and TRBJ2-3; 8 positions match TRBD2. Germline assignment: CDR1 SGHAT and CDR2 FQNNGV. Losses at the gene ends were 5 bases for V and 13 bases for J; bases not matched to a gene: 14. The length of the CDR3 is 14 residues. The CDR3 here is CASSRTSGGRLEYF. CDR3 DNA sequence: TGTGCCAGCAGCCGGACCTCGGGGGGGCGGTTGGAGTATTTT. The full variable domain, its missing parts supplied by reference TRBV11-2 and TRBJ2-3, is EAGVAQSPRYKIIEKRQSVAFWCNPISGHATLYWYQQILGQGPKLLIQFQNNGVVDDSQLPKDRFSAERLKGVDSTLKIQPAKLEDSAVYLCASSRTSGGRLEYFGPGTRLTVL.

The chain uses TRBV7-8 and TRBJ2-7; TRBD1 aligns across 9 bases. Trimming cost V 5 bases and J 5 bases; bases outside gene matches: 7. The germline gives CDR1 SGHVS, CDR2 FQNEAQ. The CDR3 spans 14 residues. The CDR3 sequence: CASSARDRVHEQYF. CDR3 sequence (DNA): TGTGCCAGCAGCGCCCGGGACAGGGTGCACGAGCAGTACTTC.

The chain employs TRBV6-5 and TRBJ2-3, with TRBD1 matching 8 bases. Germline CDR1 and CDR2: MNHEY and SVGAGI. This CDR3 has 14 amino acids. V shed 5 bases, J shed 4 bases, and the junction held 5 bases outside the gene matches. Here the CDR3 reads CASSGQTGADTQYF. In DNA form, the CDR3 reads TGTGCCAGCAGTGGACAGACAGGGGCAGATACGCAGTATTTT.

CDR3 DNA: TGTGCCAGCACCCCGTCTCAGGGGACGTCCTACAATGAGCAGTTCTTC. Translating it yields CASTPSQGTSYNEQFF. The chain recombines TRBV28 with TRBJ2-1; a weak D match, TRBD1 (6 bases). The CDR3 has 16 residues. Trimming took off 7 bases at V and 1 base at J, with 17 bases between the two ends. Germline CDR1 and CDR2: MDHEN and SYDVKM.

The chain's CDR3 is CASSLGGGGNYEQYF. Written as DNA, the CDR3 is TGCGCCAGCAGCTTGGGGGGAGGCGGTAACTACGAGCAGTACTTC. The chain couples TRBV5-1 to TRBJ2-7, with a weak D call TRBD2 (6 bases). V gave up 0 bases and J gave up 3 bases, with 13 bases separating them. The CDR3 has 15 residues. Germline V gene data show CDR1 as SGHRS and CDR2 as YFSETQ. The whole variable domain, filled in from reference TRBV5-1 and TRBJ2-7, reads KAGVTQTPRYLIKTRGQQVTLSCSPISGHRSVSWYQQTPGQGLQFLFEYFSETQRNKGNFPGRFSGRQFSNSRSEMNVSTLELGDSALYLCASSLGGGGNYEQYFGPGTRLTVT.

V and J are TRBV7-9 and TRBJ2-7; TRBD1 is a possible D gene (5 bases). The CDR3 consists of 13 residues. Germline-derived CDR1 and CDR2 are SEHNR and FQNEAQ (reference sequence). The V and J ends lost 3 bases and 5 bases respectively, with 11 bases between them. The CDR3 region is CASSFSGSHEQYF. CDR3 nucleotides: TGTGCCAGCAGCTTCTCAGGGTCCCACGAGCAGTACTTC.

The chain recombines TRBV28 with TRBJ1-5; 9 bases are shared with TRBD1. The germline CDR1 and CDR2 sequences are MDHEN and SYDVKM. This CDR3 is 16 amino acids long. V shed 2 bases and J 7 bases; nucleotides not matched to a gene: 9. CDR3 loop: CASSLLAGTGSQPQHF. The CDR3 coding sequence is TGTGCCAGCAGTTTACTTGCCGGGACAGGGTCGCAGCCCCAGCATTTT.